The 10 T cell receptor beta chains reported below all come from one sample, sequenced in a study of T cells in tuberculosis. The time point denotes: new active TB diagnosis, blood taken before or within 7 days of starting treatment. TCRdb keeps only in-frame clones here, not all; method: immunoSEQ multiplex PCR. The sample records more than 35,000 clones, approximately 93% being singletons. The input for sequencing was PBMCs, taken at tuberculosis diagnosis. The source is an adult with tuberculosis.

The chain couples TRBV9 to TRBJ2-1, with D possibly matching TRBD2 (5 bases). Germline V gene data show CDR1 as SGDLS and CDR2 as YYNGEE. Trimming pared 0 bases from V and 9 bases from J, leaving 10 bases between. This CDR3 has 13 residues. The CDR3 here is CASSVGVAGEQFF. DNA of the CDR3: TGTGCCAGCAGCGTAGGCGTTGCGGGTGAGCAGTTCTTC.

V is TRBV15 and J is TRBJ2-7, with 9 bases fitting TRBD1. CDR3 size: 15 residues. V shed 4 bases, J shed 5 bases, and the junction held 9 bases outside the gene matches. The germline gives CDR1 LNHNV, CDR2 YYDKDF (reference sequence). The CDR3 reads CATSTEGDREDEQYF. The CDR3, as DNA: TGTGCCACCAGCACAGAGGGGGACAGGGAGGACGAGCAGTACTTC.

This clone was seen a handful of times. This rearrangement joins TRBV4-3 to TRBJ2-5; a weak D match, TRBD2 (7 bases). There are 17 residues in the CDR3. Trimming cost V 2 bases and J 5 bases, with 21 bases left between them. CDR1 and CDR2 from the germline V gene are LGHNA and YSLEER. DNA of the CDR3: TGCGCCAGCAGCCAAAACGTGAGGGGGGCGGGGGTCGAGACCCAGTACTTC. Its translation is CASSQNVRGAGVETQYF.

The chain has TRBV7-2 and TRBJ2-7; TRBD2 is a possible D gene (7 bases). This CDR3 has 16 residues. Trimming cost V 1 base and J 4 bases, with 17 bases left between them. CDR1 and CDR2 (germline): SGHTA, FQGNSA. The CDR3 sequence is CASSLVGAGANYEQYF. CDR3 in DNA: TGTGCCAGCAGCTTAGTCGGTGCGGGGGCTAATTACGAGCAGTACTTC. Supplemented by reference TRBV7-2 and TRBJ2-7, the full variable domain reads GAGVSQSPSNKVTEKGKDVELRCDPISGHTALYWYRQSLGQGLEFLIYFQGNSAPDKSGLPSDRFSAERTGGSVSTLTIQRTQQEDSAVYLCASSLVGAGANYEQYFGPGTRLTVT.

This clone counts as medium-sized. V gene TRBV27 combines with J gene TRBJ2-3, with 10 nucleotides matching TRBD2. The CDR3 runs 15 residues. Trimming at V came to 3 bases and at J to 7 bases, leaving 7 bases not matched to a gene. Germline V lookup: CDR1 MNHEY, CDR2 SMNVEV (reference sequence). The CDR3 sequence is CASSFSLAGVNTQYF. The CDR3, as DNA: TGTGCCAGCAGTTTCAGCCTAGCGGGGGTGAATACGCAGTATTTT.

The chain links TRBV30 to TRBJ1-2; the match to TRBD1 covers 9 bases. The germline V gene has CDR1 GTSNPN and CDR2 SVGIG (reference sequence). The V and J ends lost 4 bases and 5 bases, in that order; junction bases with no gene match: 23. The CDR3 totals 19 residues. CDR3 sequence reads: CAWTPLYGTGKNLGYGYTF. The CDR3 DNA sequence: TGTGCCTGGACCCCACTGTACGGGACAGGGAAAAATTTGGGGTATGGCTACACCTTC.

The chain combines TRBV5-1 with TRBJ1-1; 9 nucleotides align to TRBD1. The CDR3 sequence is 14 residues long. Germline V gene data show CDR1 as SGHRS and CDR2 as YFSETQ. J was trimmed by 1 base and V by 3 bases; bases with no gene match: 1. The CDR3 protein is CASSWGQGNTEAFF. Here the CDR3 DNA reads TGCGCCAGCAGCTGGGGACAGGGGAACACTGAAGCTTTCTTT.

This chain joins TRBV11-2 and TRBJ2-1; 15 bases fit TRBD2. This CDR3 has 16 amino acids. J was trimmed by 10 bases and V by 5 bases; bases with no gene match: 9. Germline V CDR1 and CDR2: SGHAT, FQNNGV. The CDR3 nucleotides are TGTGCCAGCAGCCCCCGGACTAGCGGGGGGGCCCCGGAGCAGTTCTTC. Protein product: CASSPRTSGGAPEQFF.

The V call is TRBV11-2, the J call TRBJ2-2; 13 nucleotides match TRBD2. Per the germline V gene, CDR1 is SGHAT and CDR2 is FQNNGV. This CDR3 has 18 residues. V shed 5 bases, J shed 2 bases, and the junction held 8 bases outside the gene matches. In nucleotides, the CDR3 is TGTGCCAGCAGCGGGAGACTAGCGGGGGGAGGAAACACCGGGGAGCTGTTTTTT. This gives the protein CASSGRLAGGGNTGELFF.

The V call is TRBV5-1, the J call TRBJ1-2, with D hard to call. The CDR3 is 16 residues long. Per germline, CDR1 SGHRS and CDR2 YFSETQ. V lost 4 bases to trimming and J lost 1 base, with 17 bases between them. CDR3 sequence (DNA): TGCGCCAGCAGCCAGGACGGAGCGGCCGTTAACTATGGCTACACCTTC. It translates to CASSQDGAAVNYGYTF. The variable domain in full, with the rest retrieved from reference TRBV5-1 and TRBJ1-2, is KAGVTQTPRYLIKTRGQQVTLSCSPISGHRSVSWYQQTPGQGLQFLFEYFSETQRNKGNFPGRFSGRQFSNSRSEMNVSTLELGDSALYLCASSQDGAAVNYGYTFGSGTRLTVV.